These T cell receptor beta chains were read from a single sample in a study of glioma-infiltrating T cells after dendritic cell vaccination. Profiled with immunoSEQ multiplex PCR; TCRdb holds only in-frame clones, not every one. The data show approximately 85,000 clones, around 84% seen once. Sequenced material: blood, taken after dendritic cell vaccination. These receptors were collected from a human donor with glioblastoma. Both conserved end residues are part of each CDR3. The order of the fields is J gene, D gene, clone size, V gene, CDR3 protein, CDR3 DNA. A D gene is named only where the DNA matches it firmly. The size field is filled for only some rows; it gives once, few, many or a size class.

TRBJ2-7,TRBD2,NA,TRBV6-5,CASSSRTSGSSEQYF,TGTGCCAGCAGTTCGCGGACTAGCGGGAGTAGCGAGCAGTACTTC
TRBJ2-1,NA,NA,TRBV5-1,CASSPTSSSYNEQFF,TGCGCCAGCAGCCCTACCTCGTCCTCCTACAATGAGCAGTTCTTC
TRBJ1-2,TRBD1,NA,TRBV28,CASSPMTVGTALNGYTF,TGTGCCAGCAGTCCCATGACCGTCGGGACAGCCCTTAATGGCTACACCTTC
TRBJ2-4,TRBD1,NA,TRBV7-9,CASSRPGTGGVNIQYF,TGTGCCAGCAGCCGACCTGGGACAGGGGGGGTTAACATTCAGTACTTC
TRBJ2-3,NA,once,TRBV19,CASSTGDSTDTQYF,TGTGCCAGTAGTACGGGGGATAGCACAGATACGCAGTATTTT
TRBJ2-5,NA,NA,TRBV5-1,CASSLGWVQYQETQYF,TGCGCCAGCAGCTTGGGGTGGGTACAGTACCAAGAGACCCAGTACTTC
TRBJ1-3,TRBD1,NA,TRBV9,CASSVDLDRVGNTIYF,TGTGCCAGCAGCGTAGACCTCGACAGGGTCGGAAACACCATATATTTT
TRBJ2-7,NA,NA,TRBV11-2,CASRPSPGGTGRGRNEQYF,TGTGCCAGCAGACCATCGCCGGGGGGGACAGGGCGAGGGAGGAACGAGCAGTACTTC
TRBJ2-7,TRBD2,medium-sized,TRBV29-1,CSALAGNSYEQYF,TGCAGCGCCTTAGCGGGGAACTCCTACGAGCAGTACTTC
TRBJ1-2,NA,NA,TRBV19,CASSILSRQDYGYTF,TGTGCCAGTAGTATACTGTCCAGACAGGACTATGGCTACACCTTC
TRBJ1-3,NA,NA,TRBV7-2,CASSWTPSGNTIYF,TGTGCCAGCAGCTGGACACCCTCTGGAAACACCATATATTTT
TRBJ2-1,TRBD1,NA,TRBV7-2,CASNGGQGRTYNEQFF,TGTGCCAGCAACGGAGGACAGGGGCGAACCTACAATGAGCAGTTCTTC
TRBJ2-1,TRBD2,NA,TRBV9,CASSQSSSGFNEQFF,TGTGCCAGCAGCCAGAGCTCTAGCGGATTCAATGAGCAGTTCTTC
TRBJ2-5,TRBD2,NA,TRBV5-1,CASDGTSGGNQETQYF,TGCGCCAGCGACGGGACTAGCGGGGGGAACCAAGAGACCCAGTACTTC
TRBJ1-2,TRBD1,NA,TRBV27,CASRSLGQGVSDYGYTF,TGTGCCAGCAGGTCGCTCGGGCAGGGGGTTTCGGACTATGGCTACACCTTC
TRBJ2-1,TRBD2,NA,TRBV18,CASSVPGLAGQGEQFF,TGTGCCAGCTCAGTCCCGGGACTAGCGGGACAGGGTGAGCAGTTCTTC
TRBJ1-1,NA,NA,TRBV4-1,CASSQWEGNTEAFF,TGCGCCAGCAGCCAATGGGAGGGGAACACTGAAGCTTTCTTT
TRBJ1-1,NA,NA,TRBV29-1,CSVEDLLEAFF,TGCAGCGTTGAAGATCTCCTGGAAGCTTTCTTT
TRBJ1-5,NA,few,TRBV6-6,CASSSQGYQPQHF,TGTGCCAGCAGTTCACAGGGTTATCAGCCCCAGCATTTT
TRBJ1-5,TRBD1,NA,TRBV27,CASSLSADRVGQPQHF,TGTGCCAGCAGTTTAAGCGCCGACAGGGTCGGCCAGCCCCAGCATTTT